Listed below are T cell receptor beta chains from one sample, sequenced in a study of T cell changes during pregnancy in multiple sclerosis. TCRdb's table, derived via immunoSEQ multiplex PCR, lists solely in-frame clones and lacks some. The sample shows more than 35,000 clones, 88% of them seen only once. Sample: CD8+ T cells from peripheral blood mononuclear cells, taken after pregnancy. Receptor source: a female donor in good health, enrolled as a control in a pregnancy study. CDR3s leave out the opening cysteine and the closing phenylalanine or tryptophan.

CDR3 protein	V gene	J gene
ASSRHRDIRNEKLF	TRBV11-2	TRBJ1-4
AISESGTGGEKLF	TRBV10-3	TRBJ1-4
ASSILDSSYNEQF	TRBV19	TRBJ2-1
ASSTVAGLSYNEQF	TRBV7-2	TRBJ2-1
ASTEGPGLAGRISYEQY	TRBV21-1	TRBJ2-7
ASSLVRGGYNEQF	TRBV7-2	TRBJ2-1
ASRGARGYEQY	TRBV19	TRBJ2-7
ASSQDPPGMGSVRDTEAF	TRBV4-3	TRBJ1-1
ASSPLDSGLGTQY	TRBV4-2	TRBJ2-3
ASIGRGAYNEQF	TRBV7-3	TRBJ2-1
ASSQAEGPYGYT	TRBV4-3	TRBJ1-2
ACGTGVNEQF	TRBV9	TRBJ2-1
ASSQDIQAGERYEQY	TRBV4-3	TRBJ2-7
ASSQDGVGNQPQH	TRBV4-1	TRBJ1-5
ASIKRQGLDSPLH	TRBV19	TRBJ1-6
ASSLGTVSYNEQF	TRBV5-1	TRBJ2-1
ASSQDRGFQETQY	TRBV4-3	TRBJ2-5
ASSVGIEASYEQY	TRBV9	TRBJ2-7
ASSHISRWNEQF	TRBV4-1	TRBJ2-1
ASRSGSGNTIY	TRBV7-9	TRBJ1-3
ASSLVGAGYEQY	TRBV11-2	TRBJ2-7
ASSSRDTTTDTQY	TRBV7-6	TRBJ2-3
ASSTTLDSLLSGNTIY	TRBV28	TRBJ1-3
ASLSGNTIY	TRBV9	TRBJ1-3
ASSEGRGLNTEAF	TRBV25-1	TRBJ1-1
ASSWGTGDQPQH	TRBV27	TRBJ1-5
AWSRGQGDGYT	TRBV30	TRBJ1-2
AIKDRVGTEAF	TRBV10-3	TRBJ1-1
ASSPTLDREYNYGYT	TRBV7-9	TRBJ1-2
ASSDPGGYEQY	TRBV28	TRBJ2-7
AIRDRTDTGELF	TRBV10-3	TRBJ2-2
ASSNPRDRAYEQY	TRBV5-8	TRBJ2-7
AWTPGSGELF	TRBV30	TRBJ2-2
ASSVRGRDYGYT	TRBV19	TRBJ1-2
ASRDRGSEAF	TRBV19	TRBJ1-1
ASSPMLFRDGSSYEQY	TRBV4-2	TRBJ2-7
ASSESWTGLSEQY	TRBV6-1	TRBJ2-7
AISESGVGYT	TRBV10-3	TRBJ1-2
ASSYESQLSPLH	TRBV6-6	TRBJ1-6
ASSQEEGQGYGYT	TRBV4-2	TRBJ1-2
ASSETGTGIQY	TRBV9	TRBJ2-4
ASSTRPSGGSTDTQY	TRBV9	TRBJ2-3
ASSLVYLAGANVLT	TRBV7-8	TRBJ2-6
ASSSNRGGRETQY	TRBV7-7	TRBJ2-5
ASSIDRVRGLQETQY	TRBV19	TRBJ2-5
ASSTLAGASYNEQF	TRBV19	TRBJ2-1
ASSQDSGTNEKLF	TRBV4-3	TRBJ1-4
ASSSPLTGGSYNEQF	TRBV9	TRBJ2-1
ASSDGRSLPKQF	TRBV6-4	TRBJ2-1
ASGAPNTEAF	TRBV5-3	TRBJ1-1
ASSQERGALNEQF	TRBV4-1	TRBJ2-1
ASSFVEAYGYT	TRBV7-8	TRBJ1-2
ASSLASDRANYGYT	TRBV5-1	TRBJ1-2
ASSFGDPRGDF	TRBV13	TRBJ1-1
ASSLGGQPQH	TRBV14	TRBJ1-5
ATSSTKGGVHYEQY	TRBV15	TRBJ2-7
ASSFQNEQF	TRBV28	TRBJ2-1
ASSFVFTVSGDGNQPQH	TRBV28	TRBJ1-5
ASSVVQAPGYEQY	TRBV2	TRBJ2-7
ASSLIGTSGSRAQY	TRBV7-9	TRBJ2-5